Shown below are 26 T cell receptor beta chains from a single sample sequenced in a study of shared clonotypes between healthy human individuals. TCRdb's table, derived via immunoSEQ multiplex PCR, lists solely in-frame clones and lacks some. Among about 2.3 million clones, 93% were seen once, and the ten largest hold 0.39%. Source material: naive CD4+ T cells from PBMCs. Stated subset: CD45RA+ positively selected. The receptors originated from a young man in good health. Some clones in this sample may be carry-over from other donors' samples.

The CDR3 loop is CASSPPGGLWNIQYF. CDR3 sequence (DNA): TGTGCCAGCAGTCCCCCCGGCGGCTTATGGAACATTCAGTACTTC. V and J are TRBV28 and TRBJ2-4; D not resolved. Germline assignment: CDR1 MDHEN and CDR2 SYDVKM. The CDR3 has 15 amino acids. The V end lost 5 bases, the J end lost 7 bases, and 18 bases lay between the germline ends.

This clone was detected once. The V call is TRBV7-3, the J call TRBJ2-1; 7 nucleotides align to TRBD2. V shed 1 base, J shed 4 bases, and the junction held 7 bases outside the gene matches. The CDR3 is 16 residues long. CDR1 and CDR2 (germline): SGHTA, FQGTGA. The CDR3 reads CASSLKGIGGYNEQFF. In nucleotides, the CDR3 is TGTGCCAGCAGCTTAAAAGGAATCGGGGGGTACAATGAGCAGTTCTTC.

V and J are TRBV18 and TRBJ2-7, with 7 positions matching TRBD2. The CDR3 is 16 residues long. Germline assignment: CDR1 KGHSH and CDR2 LQKENI. With V trimmed by 3 bases and J by 2 bases, 10 bases remained unmatched. CDR3 region: CASSPPGLAEPYEQYF. As DNA, the CDR3 is TGTGCCAGCTCACCCCCGGGCCTAGCGGAGCCCTACGAGCAGTACTTC.

In its sample, this clone was seen once. The chain links TRBV28 to TRBJ2-1; 8 nucleotides line up with TRBD2. The J segment lost 8 bases and the V segment lost 6 bases, leaving 9 bases of the junction unmatched. Germline assignment: CDR1 MDHEN and CDR2 SYDVKM. The CDR3 length is 14 residues. The DNA for the CDR3 is TGTGCCAGCAGGGGAGCGGGAGTAGTCGATGAGCAGTTCTTC. Translated, it gives CASRGAGVVDEQFF. Full variable domain (outside the CDR3, taken from reference TRBV28 and TRBJ2-1): DVKVTQSSRYLVKRTGEKVFLECVQDMDHENMFWYRQDPGLGLRLIYFSYDVKMKEKGDIPEGYSVSREKKERFSLILESASTNQTSMYLCASRGAGVVDEQFFGPGTRLTVL.

In DNA, the CDR3 is TGTGCCTGGAGTGTACACAGGGTGCACACCATATATTTT. It encodes CAWSVHRVHTIYF. This chain uses TRBV30 with TRBJ1-3, with D possibly TRBD1 on 6 matching bases. Germline CDR1 is GTSNPN and CDR2 is SVGIG (reference sequence). The V end was cut by 0 bases, the J end by 8 bases, with 11 bases between. This CDR3 has 13 amino acids.

The rearrangement joins TRBV6-1 to TRBJ2-7; tentative D call: TRBD2 (6 bases). The CDR3 sequence is 14 residues long. The germline V and J ends were trimmed by 8 bases and 0 bases, with 14 bases remaining between them. CDR1 is MNHNS and CDR2 is SASEGT in the germline V gene. Written as DNA, the CDR3 is TGTGCCAGCTGTGCGGGGCTATACTCCTACGAGCAGTACTTC. It translates to CASCAGLYSYEQYF.

The chain recombines TRBV27 with TRBJ2-1, with 9 bases matching TRBD2. CDR1 and CDR2 from the germline V gene are MNHEY and SMNVEV (reference sequence). CDR3 length: 16 amino acids. The V and J ends lost 5 bases and 2 bases, in that order; junction bases with no gene match: 7. CDR3 loop: CASSVLAGVTYNEQFF. In nucleotides, the CDR3 is TGTGCCAGCAGTGTCTTAGCGGGAGTAACCTACAATGAGCAGTTCTTC.

About this clone itself: Other DNA sequences in the sample encode the same CDR3. This chain uses TRBV20-1 with TRBJ2-5; no definite D call. The CDR3 extends over 11 amino acids. The V end was cut by 5 bases, the J end by 5 bases, with 9 bases between. Germline V gene sequence: CDR1 DFQATT, CDR2 SNEGSKA (reference sequence). As DNA, the CDR3 is TGCAGTGCTCGATTTGGGGAGACCCAGTACTTC. Translation: CSARFGETQYF.

Here the CDR3 reads CASTGEAGNTIYF. For the CDR3, the DNA is TGTGCCAGCACGGGGGAGGCTGGAAACACCATATATTTT. The J gene is TRBJ1-3, the V gene TRBV7-2, with a tentative D call TRBD1 (5 bases). Germline V CDR1 and CDR2: SGHTA, FQGNSA. V was clipped by 7 bases and J by 2 bases, with 9 bases between them. The CDR3 runs to 13 residues.

The rearrangement joins TRBV10-3 to TRBJ2-1; 14 bases line up with TRBD2. Germline loops: CDR1 ENHRY, CDR2 SYGVKD. The V segment lost 10 bases and the J segment 5 bases; nucleotides outside the gene matches: 13. The CDR3 is 17 amino acids. In DNA, the CDR3 is TGTGCCACCCTGACTAGCGGGAGGGCCGGTTTGGACAATGAGCAGTTCTTC. Translating gives CATLTSGRAGLDNEQFF.

The chain recombines TRBV7-9 with TRBJ2-5; 8 bases line up with TRBD1. CDR3 length: 15 amino acids. Germline loops: CDR1 SEHNR, CDR2 FQNEAQ (reference sequence). Trimming cost V 3 bases and J 5 bases; bases outside gene matches: 8. CDR3 region: CASSLPGGSWETQYF. DNA for the CDR3: TGTGCCAGCAGCTTGCCAGGGGGCTCTTGGGAGACCCAGTACTTC. Combining the CDR3 with reference TRBV7-9 and TRBJ2-5 gives the whole variable domain DTGVSQNPRHKITKRGQNVTFRCDPISEHNRLYWYRQTLGQGPEFLTYFQNEAQLEKSRLLSDRFSAERPKGSFSTLEIQRTEQGDSAMYLCASSLPGGSWETQYFGPGTRLLVL.

This clone was detected only a few times. The chain combines TRBV18 with TRBJ1-2; 8 bases map to TRBD1. The junction had 11 bases not matched to a gene; V was cut back by 0 bases and J by 11 bases. Germline CDR1 and CDR2: KGHSH and LQKENI. The CDR3 length is 15 residues. The CDR3 DNA reads TGTGCCAGCTCACCACCCCAGGGGGCGAGTATGACATACACCTTC. Protein: CASSPPQGASMTYTF. The full variable domain, completed using reference TRBV18 and TRBJ1-2, is NAGVMQNPRHLVRRRGQEARLRCSPMKGHSHVYWYRQLPEEGLKFMVYLQKENIIDESGMPKERFSAEFPKEGPSILRIQQVVRGDSAAYFCASSPPQGASMTYTFGSGTRLTVV.

There are a few counts of this clone. This chain links TRBV19 with TRBJ2-1; 7 positions match TRBD1. The V and J ends lost 7 bases and 6 bases, in that order; junction bases with no gene match: 9. In germline, CDR1 is LNHDA, CDR2 SQIVND (reference sequence). The CDR3 has 14 residues. Here the CDR3 reads CASNARGFLNEQFF. CDR3 bases: TGTGCCAGTAATGCCAGGGGGTTTCTCAATGAGCAGTTCTTC.

This clone was seen just once. The chain uses TRBV7-2 and TRBJ2-3; 7 positions match TRBD2. Germline V gene lookup returns CDR1 SGHTA and CDR2 FQGNSA. The CDR3 consists of 15 residues. The junction had 3 bases not matched to a gene; V was cut back by 3 bases and J by 0 bases. The CDR3 region is CASSFDSGSTDTQYF. The CDR3 DNA is TGTGCCAGCAGCTTCGATAGCGGGAGCACAGATACGCAGTATTTT.

This chain uses TRBV10-1 with TRBJ2-7; 9 nucleotides match TRBD2. Germline lookup yields CDR1 WNHNN and CDR2 SYGVQD (reference sequence). CDR3 length: 15 amino acids. V trimming: 5 bases; J trimming: 4 bases; junction bases outside the gene matches: 9. In nucleotides, the CDR3 is TGCGCCAGCAGTCGACGACTAGCGGAGATATACGAGCAGTACTTC. Its translation is CASSRRLAEIYEQYF.

To note about this clone: Other DNA sequences of this sample code for an identical CDR3. The chain joins TRBV5-4 to TRBJ1-5, with a tentative D call TRBD1 (5 bases). The CDR3 totals 15 residues. Trimming stripped 0 bases from V and 1 base from J, with 8 bases between. Germline CDR1 reads SGHNT; CDR2 reads YYREEE (reference sequence). CDR3 DNA: TGTGCCAGCAGCTTGGGTGGGGGGAGCAATCAGCCCCAGCATTTT. This sequence encodes CASSLGGGSNQPQHF.

The V gene is TRBV25-1, the J gene TRBJ1-2, with D maybe TRBD1 (5 bases). CDR3 size: 16 residues. V gave up 3 bases and J gave up 7 bases, with 21 bases separating them. Germline CDR1 reads MGHDK; CDR2 reads SYGVNS. The CDR3 bases are TGTGCCAGCAGTGACCTCAGCCAGGGATCGGTTTTTGGCTACACCTTC. Translated, it gives CASSDLSQGSVFGYTF.

This sequence joins TRBV5-6 and TRBJ2-2; D is ambiguous. Germline V lookup: CDR1 SGHDT, CDR2 YYEEEE. Trimming took off 6 bases at V and 5 bases at J, with 14 bases between the two ends. This CDR3 has 14 residues. The CDR3 here is CASTKSWATGELFF. CDR3 coding DNA: TGTGCCAGCACTAAAAGTTGGGCAACCGGGGAGCTGTTTTTT. The full variable domain, in which reference TRBV5-6 and TRBJ2-2 provide the parts outside the CDR3, is DAGVTQSPTHLIKTRGQQVTLRCSPKSGHDTVSWYQQALGQGPQFIFQYYEEEERQRGNFPDRFSGHQFPNYSSELNVNALLLGDSALYLCASTKSWATGELFFGEGSRLTVL.

The table lists this clone with a count of one. The chain uses TRBV10-3 and TRBJ2-7, with 8 positions matching TRBD2. Germline CDR1 reads ENHRY; CDR2 reads SYGVKD. Losses at the gene ends were 10 bases for V and 3 bases for J; bases not matched to a gene: 2. This CDR3 region has 11 residues. The CDR3 region is CATGGNYEQYF. CDR3 bases: TGTGCCACGGGAGGGAACTACGAGCAGTACTTC.

The J gene is TRBJ1-4, the V gene TRBV18; no definite D call. The CDR3 is made up of 17 amino acids. In germline, CDR1 is KGHSH, CDR2 LQKENI. V lost 1 base and J 0 bases, leaving 12 bases between the germline ends. For the CDR3, the DNA is TGTGCCAGCTCACCACTTTCACTAAGTGCAACTAATGAAAAACTGTTTTTT. It codes for CASSPLSLSATNEKLFF.

This clone showed up just once. The chain carries TRBV28 and TRBJ1-1, with D possibly TRBD1 on 5 matching bases. The germline V and J ends were trimmed by 8 bases and 6 bases, with 13 bases remaining between them. The CDR3 consists of 12 residues. CDR1 MDHEN and CDR2 SYDVKM come from the germline V gene. This CDR3 reads CASVGRVAEAFF. The CDR3 region has the DNA TGTGCCAGCGTGGGCAGGGTGGCTGAAGCTTTCTTT.

This chain connects TRBV5-8 to TRBJ1-2, with D uncertain. Germline CDR1 reads SGHTS; CDR2 reads YDEGEE. This CDR3 region has 12 residues. V was cut by 0 bases and J by 5 bases, with 5 bases left in between. CDR3 sequence reads: CASSLGQYGYTF. As DNA, the CDR3 is TGTGCCAGCAGCTTGGGGCAGTATGGCTACACCTTC.

The chain couples TRBV11-2 to TRBJ2-1; no reliable D call. Trimming took off 2 bases at V and 4 bases at J, with 12 bases between the two ends. The germline gives CDR1 SGHAT, CDR2 FQNNGV. CDR3 length equals 15 residues. For the CDR3, the DNA is TGTGCCAGCAGCTTAATAGCCGGTCCATACAATGAGCAGTTCTTC. Protein product: CASSLIAGPYNEQFF.

CDR3 nucleotide sequence: TGTGCCAGTAGTTTCAACACCCAAGCTTTCTTT. Protein: CASSFNTQAFF. This chain uses TRBV19 with TRBJ1-1; unclear D gene. CDR1 is LNHDA and CDR2 is SQIVND in the germline V gene (reference sequence). Trimming took off 5 bases at V and 9 bases at J, with 10 bases between the two ends. CDR3 length equals 11 residues.

V is TRBV9 and J is TRBJ2-2; D is perhaps TRBD2 (5 bases). There are 12 residues in the CDR3. CDR1 SGDLS and CDR2 YYNGEE come from the germline V gene. Trimming took off 6 bases at V and 4 bases at J, with 7 bases between the two ends. The CDR3 DNA sequence: TGTGCCAGCACTCGGGGCACCGGGGAGCTGTTTTTT. Amino acids: CASTRGTGELFF.

The chain employs TRBV7-9 and TRBJ2-5; TRBD2 matches 8 bases. CDR3 length: 13 amino acids. Germline CDR1 SEHNR, CDR2 FQNEAQ (reference sequence). V dropped 6 bases and J dropped 5; count of bases not matched to a gene: 5. CDR3 bases: TGTGCCAGCAGATCAGGACTAGCCGAGACCCAGTACTTC. Translated: CASRSGLAETQYF.